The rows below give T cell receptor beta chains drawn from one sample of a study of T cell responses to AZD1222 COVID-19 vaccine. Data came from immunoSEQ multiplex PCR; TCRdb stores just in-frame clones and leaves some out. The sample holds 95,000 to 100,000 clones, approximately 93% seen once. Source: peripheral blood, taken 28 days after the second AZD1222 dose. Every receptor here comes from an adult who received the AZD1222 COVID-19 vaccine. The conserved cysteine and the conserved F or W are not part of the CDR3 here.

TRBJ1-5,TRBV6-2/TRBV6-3,ASSSWISNQPQH
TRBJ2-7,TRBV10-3,ASSASYEQY
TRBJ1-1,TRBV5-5,HTGTAMNTEAF
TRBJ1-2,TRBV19,ASSIGAGTPRGYT
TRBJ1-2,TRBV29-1,SVEDTGGHGYT
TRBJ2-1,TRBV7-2,ASSSDRGGYNEQF
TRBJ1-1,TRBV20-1,SAGAATEAF
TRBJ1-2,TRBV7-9,ASSPGTGSGYT
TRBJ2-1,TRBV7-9,ASSPSGSSYNEQF
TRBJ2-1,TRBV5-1,ASSVGSTSYNEQF
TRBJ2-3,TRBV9,ASSALSKTSGREDTQY
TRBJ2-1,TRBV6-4,ASGGGGGNYNEQF
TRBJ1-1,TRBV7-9,ASSQGWGTEAF
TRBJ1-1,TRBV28,ASSGRVISTEAF
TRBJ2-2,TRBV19,ASSIVADTGELF
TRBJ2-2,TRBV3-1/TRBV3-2,ASSQGRDTGELF
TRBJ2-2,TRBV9,ASSLDTGELF
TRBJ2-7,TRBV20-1,SAPLIYEQY
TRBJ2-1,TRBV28,ASSSLAGGPLYEQF
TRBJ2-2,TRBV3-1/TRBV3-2,ASSPRGNTGELF
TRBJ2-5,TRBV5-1,ASSVYNGAAETQY
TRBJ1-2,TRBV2,ASSGPGTGSGYT
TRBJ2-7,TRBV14,ASSQDAERELTYEQY
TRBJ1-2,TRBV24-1,ATSGPGTGGDNYGYT
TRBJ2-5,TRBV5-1,ASSWGTEETQY
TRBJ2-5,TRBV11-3,ASSHQEDRAQY
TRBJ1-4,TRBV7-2,ASSLVPRSNEKLF
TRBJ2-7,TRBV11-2,ASTVPGQY
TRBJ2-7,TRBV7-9,ASSSAYEQY
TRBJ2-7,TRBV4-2,ASSQGSGNSYEQY
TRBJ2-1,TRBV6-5,ASSIGLAGHNEQF
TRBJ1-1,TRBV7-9,ASSQSGGGRNTEAF
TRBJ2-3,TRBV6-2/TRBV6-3,ASSTRLAGRTDTQY
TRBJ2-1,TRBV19,ASHRDRGTNEQF
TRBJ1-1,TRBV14,ASSQDFVSEAF
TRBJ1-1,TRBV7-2,ASSFQGFEDSEAF